Listed below are T cell receptor beta chains from one sample, sequenced in a study of blood T cell repertoires in COVID-19. The repertoire was sequenced with immunoSEQ multiplex PCR; TCRdb's copy has only in-frame clones and lacks some. The data show about 250,000 clones, about 86% seen once. Sequenced: PBMCs or T cells enriched from blood (not recorded which). These receptors were taken from a man aged 50 or older who had recovered from COVID-19. Both conserved end residues are part of each CDR3. Fields, in order: J gene, D gene, V gene, clone size, CDR3 DNA, CDR3 protein. A D gene is named only where the DNA matches it firmly. Size is stated for part of the rows, as once, few or many counts, or as a class when the clone is expanded.

J: TRBJ2-1; D: -; V: TRBV5-1; size: -; DNA: TGCGCCAGCAGCTTGGCTTCCCGAACTAGCTATGAGCAGTTCTTC; CDR3: CASSLASRTSYEQFF
J: TRBJ1-1; D: TRBD1; V: TRBV5-4; size: -; DNA: TGTGCCAGCAGCCCGGGACAGGGAGGAGACAGTTACACTGAAGCTTTCTTT; CDR3: CASSPGQGGDSYTEAFF
J: TRBJ1-5; D: TRBD1; V: TRBV4-1; size: -; DNA: TGCGCCAGCAGCCAACCGGGACAGATCAGGCCCTCATTTTTGCCCCAGCATTTT; CDR3: CASSQPGQIRPSFLPQHF
J: TRBJ1-2; D: TRBD1; V: TRBV9; size: -; DNA: TGTGCCAGCAGCGTTGGGACAGCTAACTATGGCTACACCTTC; CDR3: CASSVGTANYGYTF
J: TRBJ2-7; D: -; V: TRBV7-8; size: -; DNA: TGTGCCAGCAGCTTAGTGGCTCTAGGCTACGAGCAGTACTTC; CDR3: CASSLVALGYEQYF
J: TRBJ2-7; D: -; V: TRBV5-5; size: -; DNA: TGTGCCAGCAGCCCCAGAAGCTACGAGCAGTACTTC; CDR3: CASSPRSYEQYF
J: TRBJ2-2; D: -; V: TRBV5-5; size: once; DNA: TGTGCCAGCAGCTCCCCACTTTGGGCAATGGATCGGGGCGGGGAGCTGTTTTTT; CDR3: CASSSPLWAMDRGGELFF
J: TRBJ1-1; D: TRBD1; V: TRBV10-3; size: -; DNA: TGTGCCTCCGCCTCGGAGGGGGCGGGTACTGAAGCTTTCTTT; CDR3: CASASEGAGTEAFF
J: TRBJ1-3; D: -; V: TRBV19; size: -; DNA: TGTGCCAGTAGTATCGAGCAGGGGTTCGGAAACACCATATATTTT; CDR3: CASSIEQGFGNTIYF
J: TRBJ2-2; D: TRBD1; V: TRBV7-3; size: many; DNA: TGTGCCAGCAGCCCCCAAGGTCAGGGGGCAGTCGCCGGGGAGCTGTTTTTT; CDR3: CASSPQGQGAVAGELFF
J: TRBJ2-5; D: TRBD1; V: TRBV5-1; size: -; DNA: TGCGCCAGCAGCAGGGACAGTTTGGAGACCCAGTACTTC; CDR3: CASSRDSLETQYF
J: TRBJ2-1; D: -; V: TRBV24-1; size: once; DNA: TGTGCCACCAGTGATTTCAGCAATGAGCAGTTCTTC; CDR3: CATSDFSNEQFF
J: TRBJ2-1; D: TRBD2; V: TRBV10-3; size: many; DNA: TGTGCCATCAGTCGTAGACTAGCGGGAGGTAAGGGCTACAATGAGCAGTTCTTC; CDR3: CAISRRLAGGKGYNEQFF
J: TRBJ1-4; D: TRBD1; V: TRBV4-2; size: -; DNA: TGTGCCAGCAGCCGACAGGGGGATAATGAAAAACTGTTTTTT; CDR3: CASSRQGDNEKLFF
J: TRBJ1-2; D: -; V: TRBV28; size: -; DNA: TGTGCCAGCGAGTTAGAACAGGGTAACTATGGCTACACCTTC; CDR3: CASELEQGNYGYTF
J: TRBJ1-5; D: TRBD1; V: TRBV7-8; size: -; DNA: TGTGCCAGCAGCTATGGACAGGGTCATCAGCCCCAGCATTTT; CDR3: CASSYGQGHQPQHF
J: TRBJ1-3; D: -; V: TRBV5-1; size: -; DNA: TGCGCCAGCAGCTTGGAGTCAGTCTCTGGAAACACCATATATTTT; CDR3: CASSLESVSGNTIYF
J: TRBJ2-7; D: -; V: TRBV5-4; size: -; DNA: TGTGCCAGCAGCTCAATACTAGGAAGCTCCTACGAGCAGTACTTC; CDR3: CASSSILGSSYEQYF
J: TRBJ1-5; D: -; V: TRBV2; size: -; DNA: TGTGCCAGCAGCCGCCCAGATCAGCCCCAGCATTTT; CDR3: CASSRPDQPQHF
J: TRBJ1-1; D: -; V: TRBV7-6; size: -; DNA: TGTGCCAGCAGCTTAGGGGGGCGGTGGAACACTGAAGCTTTCTTT; CDR3: CASSLGGRWNTEAFF
J: TRBJ1-6; D: -; V: TRBV19; size: -; DNA: TGTGCCAGTAGTGTGCGGAGTTCTGGAACCTATAATTCACCCCTCCACTTT; CDR3: CASSVRSSGTYNSPLHF
J: TRBJ1-5; D: -; V: TRBV7-2; size: -; DNA: TGTGCCAGCAGCCTACAGGCGATTAGCAATCAGCCCCAGCATTTT; CDR3: CASSLQAISNQPQHF
J: TRBJ1-2; D: -; V: TRBV19; size: -; DNA: TGTGCCAGTAGTATTGAGGAGGGGTTTAACTATGGCTACACCTTC; CDR3: CASSIEEGFNYGYTF
J: TRBJ2-3; D: -; V: TRBV7-2; size: -; DNA: TGTGCCAGCAGCTCCCGGACTAACTTAGTATCCACGCAGTATTTT; CDR3: CASSSRTNLVSTQYF
J: TRBJ2-1; D: -; V: TRBV19; size: -; DNA: TGTGCCAGTAGTCTCCGAGCCCAAGGCGGCAATGAGCAGTTCTTC; CDR3: CASSLRAQGGNEQFF
J: TRBJ2-7; D: TRBD2; V: TRBV7-8; size: -; DNA: TGTGCCAGCAGCTCTTGGACTAGCGCGAGCTACGAGCAGTACTTC; CDR3: CASSSWTSASYEQYF
J: TRBJ2-3; D: TRBD2; V: TRBV28; size: once; DNA: TGTGCCAGCAGTCCCCACTTTCAAGCGGGAGGGACAGATACGCAGTATTTT; CDR3: CASSPHFQAGGTDTQYF
J: TRBJ2-7; D: -; V: TRBV5-4; size: -; DNA: TGTGCCAGCAGCCGCGATGGAGACTCCTACGAGCAGTACTTC; CDR3: CASSRDGDSYEQYF
J: TRBJ1-6; D: TRBD1; V: TRBV27; size: -; DNA: TGTGCCAGCAGTTTAACGGGACAGGGGTCCTTGGGCCTCCACTTT; CDR3: CASSLTGQGSLGLHF
J: TRBJ1-1; D: -; V: TRBV9; size: -; DNA: TGTGCCAGCAGCGCTGACAGGCGTAATGGAGCTTTCTTT; CDR3: CASSADRRNGAFF
J: TRBJ2-5; D: -; V: TRBV28; size: -; DNA: TGTGCCAGCAGTTTGGCCACAGGCTTCCTAAGGGAGACCCAGTACTTC; CDR3: CASSLATGFLRETQYF
J: TRBJ1-5; D: -; V: TRBV7-2; size: -; DNA: TGTGCCAGCAGCCCACAACACAATCAGCCCCAGCATTTT; CDR3: CASSPQHNQPQHF
J: TRBJ2-7; D: TRBD2; V: TRBV28; size: -; DNA: TGTGCCAGCAGTTATCCCTCCGGGACTATGTCCGCCAAGCAGTACTTC; CDR3: CASSYPSGTMSAKQYF
J: TRBJ2-1; D: TRBD2; V: TRBV29-1; size: -; DNA: TGCAGCGTTGAAGGGGTAGCGGGTCCTTACAATGAGCAGTTCTTC; CDR3: CSVEGVAGPYNEQFF
J: TRBJ1-4; D: TRBD1; V: TRBV3-1/TRBV3-2; size: few; DNA: TGTGCCAGCAGCCCGGGGACAGCAAATGAAAAACTGTTTTTT; CDR3: CASSPGTANEKLFF
J: TRBJ1-4; D: -; V: TRBV11-2; size: -; DNA: TGTGCCAGCAGCTTAGATATATTCTTACAGGAATCTGCAACTAATGAAAAACTGTTTTTT; CDR3: CASSLDIFLQESATNEKLFF
J: TRBJ2-7; D: -; V: TRBV12-3/TRBV12-4; size: -; DNA: TGTGCCAGCGCAGGGCCGTCGGAGCAGTACTTC; CDR3: CASAGPSEQYF
J: TRBJ1-2; D: -; V: TRBV10-1; size: -; DNA: TGCGCCAGGGGGAGTTGGGACACCTTC; CDR3: CARGSWDTF
J: TRBJ1-2; D: TRBD1; V: TRBV11-1; size: -; DNA: TGTGCCAGCAGCTTTGAGGGACAGCGGGGCTACACCTTC; CDR3: CASSFEGQRGYTF
J: TRBJ2-7; D: TRBD1; V: TRBV28; size: once; DNA: TGTGCCAGCAGTCAGGACAGGGCAACCTACGAGCAGTACTTC; CDR3: CASSQDRATYEQYF
J: TRBJ2-7; D: -; V: TRBV6-5; size: -; DNA: TGTGCCAGCACCGCAGGGAGGTCCTACGAGCAGTACTTC; CDR3: CASTAGRSYEQYF
J: TRBJ2-2; D: TRBD1; V: TRBV4-1; size: -; DNA: TGCGCCAGCAGCCAATTTAATCGCCAGGGGGCCCCCGGGGAGCTGTTTTTT; CDR3: CASSQFNRQGAPGELFF
J: TRBJ2-1; D: -; V: TRBV10-3; size: -; DNA: TGTGCCATCAGTGAGTCGAAGGGACAACGATATGAGCAGTTCTTC; CDR3: CAISESKGQRYEQFF
J: TRBJ2-1; D: -; V: TRBV27; size: many; DNA: TGTGCCAGCAGTTTAAGTCCAGCGAACGCCCAGTGGAATGAGCAGTTCTTC; CDR3: CASSLSPANAQWNEQFF
J: TRBJ1-6; D: -; V: TRBV27; size: -; DNA: TGTGCCAGCAGCCCCCGGGGGAGCTCCTATAATTCACCCCTCCACTTT; CDR3: CASSPRGSSYNSPLHF
J: TRBJ1-2; D: TRBD1; V: TRBV28; size: -; DNA: TGTGCCAGCAGTTTAACGATAGGACAGGGAGCCCGTAACGATGGCTACACCTTC; CDR3: CASSLTIGQGARNDGYTF
J: TRBJ1-3; D: -; V: TRBV3-1/TRBV3-2; size: -; DNA: TGTGCCAGCAGCCAAGGGTACAGTACGTATTTT; CDR3: CASSQGYSTYF
J: TRBJ2-7; D: -; V: TRBV5-8; size: few; DNA: TGTGCCAGCAGCTTGCTAGAGCAGTACTTC; CDR3: CASSLLEQYF
J: TRBJ1-4; D: -; V: TRBV6-1; size: -; DNA: TGTGCCAGCAGTGAAGTGGCAGCTCCGGCTAGGCCGGCTAATGAAAAACTGTTTTTT; CDR3: CASSEVAAPARPANEKLFF
J: TRBJ1-1; D: -; V: TRBV3-1/TRBV3-2; size: -; DNA: TGTGCCAGCAGCCGATTAGGACACGAAGGAAGGGTTTGGACTGAAGCTTTCTTT; CDR3: CASSRLGHEGRVWTEAFF
J: TRBJ2-3; D: TRBD2; V: TRBV5-5; size: once; DNA: TGTGCCAGCAGCTTGAGCGGGAGAGGCACAGATACGCAGTATTTT; CDR3: CASSLSGRGTDTQYF
J: TRBJ1-4; D: -; V: TRBV5-4; size: -; DNA: TGTGCCAGCAGCTTGACCGGGTCCTTGAGGGAAAAACTGTTTTTT; CDR3: CASSLTGSLREKLFF
J: TRBJ2-7; D: -; V: TRBV19; size: few; DNA: TGTGCCAGTAGTATGGTGCACTCAAGCTCCTACGAGCAGTACTTC; CDR3: CASSMVHSSSYEQYF
J: TRBJ1-6; D: -; V: TRBV6-2/TRBV6-3; size: -; DNA: TGTGCCAGCAGTTACTCCTCTCCTTTAGCCCTCCACTTT; CDR3: CASSYSSPLALHF
J: TRBJ1-1; D: -; V: TRBV2; size: -; DNA: TGTGCCAGCAGTGAAACTGGGCAGAACACTGAAGCTTTCTTT; CDR3: CASSETGQNTEAFF